The 28 T cell receptor beta chains below all came from one sample that was sequenced in a study of blood T cell repertoires in COVID-19. TCRdb's table, derived via immunoSEQ multiplex PCR, lists solely in-frame clones and lacks some. The sample includes around 190,000 clones, around 79% of them seen just once. The material sequenced was peripheral blood. The receptors come from a woman aged 45-65 years with acute or convalescent COVID-19.

The rearrangement uses TRBV7-2 and TRBJ2-5; tentative D call: TRBD2 (5 bases). Between the trimmed V and J ends, which lost 5 bases and 0 bases, there was a span of 13 bases. The CDR3 spans 15 residues. Germline assignment: CDR1 SGHTA and CDR2 FQGNSA. The CDR3 bases are TGTGCCAGCAGCCTAAGCGGTACTTACCAAGAGACCCAGTACTTC. Its protein is CASSLSGTYQETQYF. The variable domain in full, completed from reference TRBV7-2 and TRBJ2-5, reads GAGVSQSPSNKVTEKGKDVELRCDPISGHTALYWYRQSLGQGLEFLIYFQGNSAPDKSGLPSDRFSAERTGGSVSTLTIQRTQQEDSAVYLCASSLSGTYQETQYFGPGTRLLVL.

The rearrangement uses TRBV11-2 and TRBJ2-1; 11 bases fit TRBD1. Germline V gene lookup returns CDR1 SGHAT and CDR2 FQNNGV. V dropped 4 bases and J dropped 6; count of bases not matched to a gene: 8. The CDR3 has 16 amino acids. CDR3 DNA sequence: TGTGCCAGCAGCTCCGGGACAGGGACAGGGGGCAATGAGCAGTTCTTC. Protein sequence: CASSSGTGTGGNEQFF.

In its sample, this clone was seen a few times. CDR3 bases: TGTGCCAGCAGCCGAAGTCCGGGGTTGGCCGGGGAGCTGTTTTTT. Protein sequence: CASSRSPGLAGELFF. V and J are TRBV28 and TRBJ2-2; tentative D call: TRBD2 (5 bases). V shed 6 bases and J shed 6 bases, with 17 bases lying between them. CDR3 size: 15 residues. Germline V gene lookup returns CDR1 MDHEN and CDR2 SYDVKM. Drawing the rest from reference TRBV28 and TRBJ2-2, the complete variable domain is DVKVTQSSRYLVKRTGEKVFLECVQDMDHENMFWYRQDPGLGLRLIYFSYDVKMKEKGDIPEGYSVSREKKERFSLILESASTNQTSMYLCASSRSPGLAGELFFGEGSRLTVL.

The rearrangement joins TRBV14 to TRBJ1-2; D is undetermined. CDR3 size: 15 residues. Germline V CDR1 and CDR2: SGHDN, FVKESK. The V and J ends lost 4 bases and 4 bases respectively, with 16 bases between them. DNA of the CDR3: TGTGCCAGCAGCCCCGGTAGAGGGCTCAGCTATGGCTACACCTTC. It codes for CASSPGRGLSYGYTF.

This chain uses TRBV11-2 with TRBJ2-1; D is perhaps TRBD2 (6 bases). Germline values: CDR1 SGHAT, CDR2 FQNNGV. The ends were cut back, 6 bases at V and 7 bases at J, with 22 bases in the middle. The CDR3 covers 16 residues. The CDR3 is CASRTPRGRGVNEQFF. The CDR3 bases are TGTGCCAGCAGGACCCCCCGAGGGCGGGGTGTGAATGAGCAGTTCTTC.

The chain combines TRBV11-2 with TRBJ1-6; 9 bases map to TRBD1. Trimming cost V 5 bases and J 10 bases; bases outside gene matches: 6. This CDR3 spans 14 amino acids. CDR1 is SGHAT, CDR2 FQNNGV, per germline. The CDR3 loop reads CASSLRDRESPLHF. Written as DNA, the CDR3 is TGTGCCAGCAGCCTGAGGGACAGGGAGTCACCCCTCCACTTT.

The chain joins TRBV18 to TRBJ2-1, with 12 nucleotides matching TRBD2. The CDR3 has 14 residues. The V and J ends lost 3 bases and 10 bases, in that order; junction bases with no gene match: 4. CDR1 and CDR2 from the germline V gene are KGHSH and LQKENI. CDR3 protein: CASSPPSGRAEQFF. The CDR3 bases are TGTGCCAGCTCACCGCCTAGCGGGAGGGCCGAGCAGTTCTTC.

The rearrangement joins TRBV6-5 to TRBJ1-2, with 8 positions matching TRBD1. Germline CDR1 reads MNHEY; CDR2 reads SVGAGI. Trimming at V came to 7 bases and at J to 6 bases, leaving 7 bases not matched to a gene. CDR3 size: 13 residues. CDR3 sequence: CASNRGQGHGYTF. In DNA, the CDR3 is TGTGCCAGCAACCGAGGACAGGGCCATGGCTACACCTTC.

CDR3 protein: CASSLGRALNTEAFF. The DNA for the CDR3 is TGTGCCAGCAGCTTAGGCAGGGCACTGAACACTGAAGCTTTCTTT. The V gene is TRBV11-2, the J gene TRBJ1-1; weak D call: TRBD1 (5 bases). Germline CDR1 reads SGHAT; CDR2 reads FQNNGV. The CDR3 is 15 amino acids. The ends were cut back, 1 base at V and 0 bases at J, with 9 bases in the middle.

The chain has TRBV19 and TRBJ1-1, with D perhaps TRBD1 (6 bases). Germline V gives CDR1 LNHDA, CDR2 SQIVND (reference sequence). V lost 1 base and J lost 6, with 18 bases in between. CDR3 size: 16 residues. CDR3 in DNA: TGTGCCAGTAGTATAGGAGGGGGAAGGGTTGTGGCTGAAGCTTTCTTT. Residues: CASSIGGGRVVAEAFF.

V usage is TRBV11-2 and J usage is TRBJ2-1; D is perhaps TRBD2 (6 bases). The length of the CDR3 is 13 residues. V was shortened by 4 bases and J by 7 bases, with 11 bases between the two germline ends. Germline V gene data show CDR1 as SGHAT and CDR2 as FQNNGV. The CDR3 spells CASSSFSGNEQFF. The CDR3 DNA reads TGTGCCAGCAGCTCCTTTAGCGGAAATGAGCAGTTCTTC.

The sample holds a few counts of this clone. The V gene is TRBV24-1, the J gene TRBJ2-1; no firm D call. Trimming shortened V by 4 bases and J by 0 bases, and 12 bases separated the two germline ends. The CDR3 length is 16 residues. Germline CDR1 is KGHDR and CDR2 is SFDVKD. CDR3 coding DNA: TGTGCCACCAGTGACCACCTCGCGAGCTCCTACAATGAGCAGTTCTTC. Translation gives CATSDHLASSYNEQFF.

The chain couples TRBV11-2 to TRBJ1-1, with D hard to call. The CDR3 extends over 14 amino acids. The germline V gene encodes CDR1 SGHAT and CDR2 FQNNGV. With 5 bases removed from V and 1 base from J, the gap between germline ends came to 11 bases. CDR3 loop: CASSETGKNTEAFF. For the CDR3, the DNA is TGTGCCAGCAGCGAGACGGGGAAGAACACTGAAGCTTTCTTT.

V and J are TRBV30 and TRBJ1-2; a possible D gene is TRBD1 (6 bases). Trimming removed 4 bases at V and 2 bases at J, with 11 bases between. The CDR3 extends over 13 amino acids. Germline lookup yields CDR1 GTSNPN and CDR2 SVGIG (reference sequence). The CDR3 sequence is CAWKRDINYGYTF. CDR3 bases: TGTGCCTGGAAGAGGGACATAAACTATGGCTACACCTTC. Together with reference TRBV30 and TRBJ1-2, the CDR3 gives the full variable domain: SQTIHQWPATLVQPVGSPLSLECTVEGTSNPNLYWYRQAAGRGLQLLFYSVGIGQISSEVPQNLSASRPQDRQFILSSKKLLLSDSGFYLCAWKRDINYGYTFGSGTRLTVV.

This chain connects TRBV10-3 to TRBJ1-1; weak D call: TRBD1 (6 bases). The CDR3 is 13 residues long. Trimming left V 3 bases short and J 3 bases short, with 8 bases between. Germline V lookup: CDR1 ENHRY, CDR2 SYGVKD. The CDR3, as DNA: TGTGCCATCAGTGATTCAGGGGACACTGAAGCTTTCTTT. It translates to CAISDSGDTEAFF.

This chain joins TRBV6-1 and TRBJ2-7; D possibly corresponds to TRBD2 (6 bases). The CDR3 contains 15 residues. Trimming stripped 2 bases from V and 4 bases from J, with 15 bases between. Germline V gene lookup returns CDR1 MNHNS and CDR2 SASEGT. CDR3 coding DNA: TGTGCCAGCAGTGAACCCCTTCGGGGGAAGTACGAGCAGTACTTC. Amino acid sequence: CASSEPLRGKYEQYF.

The gene calls are TRBV27 and TRBJ1-6, with TRBD1 identical over 9 bases. With 5 bases clipped from V and 7 bases from J, the junction kept 0 bases outside the gene matches. The CDR3 is 13 residues long. CDR1 and CDR2 (germline): MNHEY, SMNVEV (reference sequence). The CDR3 DNA sequence: TGTGCCAGCAGTGGGACAGGGAATTCACCCCTCCACTTT. Its protein is CASSGTGNSPLHF.

This clone was counted at least ten times. The chain carries TRBV3-1 (or the pseudogene TRBV3-2) and TRBJ2-7; the D gene is possibly TRBD2 (6 bases). The CDR3 contains 12 residues. Germline loops: CDR1 LGHDT, CDR2 YNNKEL (reference sequence). Trimming took off 1 base at V and 6 bases at J, with 7 bases between the two ends. Here the CDR3 DNA reads TGTGCCAGCAGCCAAGTGGGGGGCGAGCAGTACTTC. It specifies CASSQVGGEQYF.

In DNA, the CDR3 is TGTGCCAGCAGCTTGAACAGGGGGCGGGAGACCCAGTACTTC. Amino acids: CASSLNRGRETQYF. The chain links TRBV7-8 to TRBJ2-5, with 9 bases lining up with TRBD1. Germline CDR1 reads SGHVS; CDR2 reads FQNEAQ. The junction had 4 bases not matched to a gene; V was cut back by 3 bases and J by 5 bases. This CDR3 comprises 14 residues.

This clone appeared a few times. V usage is TRBV7-9 and J usage is TRBJ2-1; tentative D call: TRBD2 (5 bases). The V gene's germline CDR1 is SEHNR and CDR2 FQNEAQ (reference sequence). Trimming shortened V by 4 bases and J by 0 bases, and 13 bases separated the two germline ends. This CDR3 has 16 residues. The CDR3 DNA sequence: TGTGCCAGCAGCTCGGTAGCGAGGAGCTCCTACAATGAGCAGTTCTTC. Protein product: CASSSVARSSYNEQFF.

The J gene is TRBJ1-1, the V gene TRBV6-5; D gene unclear. V shed 2 bases and J shed 1 base, with 8 bases lying between them. The germline V gene has CDR1 MNHEY and CDR2 SVGAGI. The CDR3 runs to 14 residues. The CDR3 DNA reads TGTGCCAGCAGTTACGATCGGGGGAACACTGAAGCTTTCTTT. This gives the protein CASSYDRGNTEAFF.

The chain is built from TRBV5-1 and TRBJ2-7; TRBD1 agrees at 8 bases. With V trimmed by 0 bases and J by 3 bases, 2 bases remained unmatched. Germline values: CDR1 SGHRS, CDR2 YFSETQ. The CDR3 contains 14 residues. CDR3 nucleotides: TGCGCCAGCAGCTTGGGACAGGGGAGCTACGAGCAGTACTTC. It encodes CASSLGQGSYEQYF.

This chain connects TRBV30 to TRBJ1-5, with a possible D match to TRBD1 (5 bases). The CDR3 is 14 amino acids. The V end lost 0 bases, the J end lost 4 bases, and 10 bases lay between the germline ends. CDR1 and CDR2 (germline): GTSNPN, SVGIG (reference sequence). CDR3 bases: TGTGCCTGGAGTGTAAGCAGGGTAAATCAGCCCCAGCATTTT. Translating it yields CAWSVSRVNQPQHF. The variable domain in full, with the rest retrieved from reference TRBV30 and TRBJ1-5, is SQTIHQWPATLVQPVGSPLSLECTVEGTSNPNLYWYRQAAGRGLQLLFYSVGIGQISSEVPQNLSASRPQDRQFILSSKKLLLSDSGFYLCAWSVSRVNQPQHFGDGTRLSIL.

This clone was detected ten times or more. The chain recombines TRBV5-1 with TRBJ2-2; unclear D gene. Germline loops: CDR1 SGHRS, CDR2 YFSETQ. Trimming took 4 bases from V and 5 from J, leaving 9 bases between them. The CDR3 has 13 amino acids. The CDR3 spells CASSDLETGELFF. CDR3 DNA: TGCGCCAGCAGCGACTTAGAGACCGGGGAGCTGTTTTTT. The full variable domain, completed using reference TRBV5-1 and TRBJ2-2, is KAGVTQTPRYLIKTRGQQVTLSCSPISGHRSVSWYQQTPGQGLQFLFEYFSETQRNKGNFPGRFSGRQFSNSRSEMNVSTLELGDSALYLCASSDLETGELFFGEGSRLTVL.

This chain links TRBV4-1 with TRBJ2-4; possible D gene TRBD1, 6 bases. The CDR3 sequence is 14 residues long. The V end was cut by 5 bases, the J end by 2 bases, with 10 bases between. Germline V lookup: CDR1 MGHRA, CDR2 YSYEKL. CDR3 protein: CASSLQGSKNIQYF. The DNA for the CDR3 is TGCGCCAGCAGCTTACAGGGTTCCAAAAACATTCAGTACTTC.

This rearrangement joins TRBV20-1 to TRBJ2-7; D uncertain. The CDR3 is 11 amino acids. The ends were cut back, 3 bases at V and 7 bases at J, with 10 bases in the middle. In germline, CDR1 is DFQATT, CDR2 SNEGSKA (reference sequence). The CDR3 loop reads CSARVGREQYF. CDR3 sequence (DNA): TGCAGTGCTAGGGTCGGCAGGGAGCAGTACTTC.

This clone occurred once. CDR3 bases: TGTGCCAGCAGACTATGGGGAGGGACAGGGACTTCTGCAACTAATGAAAAACTGTTTTTT. Translation gives CASRLWGGTGTSATNEKLFF. This chain joins TRBV7-8 and TRBJ1-4, with 9 positions matching TRBD1. V was pared by 6 bases and J by 0 bases, with 17 bases of the junction left unmatched. The CDR3 runs 20 residues. Germline-derived CDR1 and CDR2 are SGHVS and FQNEAQ.

The CDR3 DNA reads as TGTGCCAGCACCCCGACAGGGGGAGGCAATCAGCCCCAGCATTTT. Translated, it gives CASTPTGGGNQPQHF. The chain links TRBV6-5 to TRBJ1-5; 9 nucleotides line up with TRBD1. The length of the CDR3 is 15 residues. CDR1 and CDR2 (germline): MNHEY, SVGAGI. V dropped 7 bases and J dropped 2; count of bases not matched to a gene: 6.